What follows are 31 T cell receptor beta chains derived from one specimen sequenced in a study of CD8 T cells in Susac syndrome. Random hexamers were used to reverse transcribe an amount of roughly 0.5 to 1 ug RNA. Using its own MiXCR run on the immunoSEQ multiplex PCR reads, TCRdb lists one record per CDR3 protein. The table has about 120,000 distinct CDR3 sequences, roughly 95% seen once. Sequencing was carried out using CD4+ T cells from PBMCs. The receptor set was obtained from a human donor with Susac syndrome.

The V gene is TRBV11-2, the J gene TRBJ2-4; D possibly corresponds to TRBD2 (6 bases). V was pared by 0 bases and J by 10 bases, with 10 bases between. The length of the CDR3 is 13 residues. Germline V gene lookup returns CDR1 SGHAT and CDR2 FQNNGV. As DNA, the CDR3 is TGTGCCAGCAGCTTAGAATTAGCGGCGATTCAGTACTTC. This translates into CASSLELAAIQYF.

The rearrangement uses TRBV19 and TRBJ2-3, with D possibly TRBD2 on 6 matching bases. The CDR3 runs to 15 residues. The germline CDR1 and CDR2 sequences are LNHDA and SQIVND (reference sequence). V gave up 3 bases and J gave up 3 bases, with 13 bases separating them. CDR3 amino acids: CASSMWETRTDTQYF. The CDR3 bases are TGTGCCAGTAGTATGTGGGAGACTAGGACAGATACGCAGTATTTT. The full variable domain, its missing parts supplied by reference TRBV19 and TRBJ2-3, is DGGITQSPKYLFRKEGQNVTLSCEQNLNHDAMYWYRQDPGQGLRLIYYSQIVNDFQKGDIAEGYSVSREKKESFPLTVTSAQKNPTAFYLCASSMWETRTDTQYFGPGTRLTVL.

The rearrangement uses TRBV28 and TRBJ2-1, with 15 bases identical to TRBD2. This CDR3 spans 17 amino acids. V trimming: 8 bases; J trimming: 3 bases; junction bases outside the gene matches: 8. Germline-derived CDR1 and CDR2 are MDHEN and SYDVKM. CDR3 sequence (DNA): TGTGCCAGCCCGCCGGGACTAGCGGGAGGAGGCTACAATGAGCAGTTCTTC. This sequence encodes CASPPGLAGGGYNEQFF.

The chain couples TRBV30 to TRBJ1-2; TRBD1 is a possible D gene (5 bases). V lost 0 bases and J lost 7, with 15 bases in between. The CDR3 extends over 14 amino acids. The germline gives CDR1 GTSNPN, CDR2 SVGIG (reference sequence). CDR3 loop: CAWSVGTPAGGYTF. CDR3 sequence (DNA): TGTGCCTGGAGTGTAGGGACCCCGGCCGGTGGCTACACCTTC.

CDR3 in DNA: TGTGCCAGCAGTATTCTAGCGCGAGCAGGGGAGCAGTTCTTC. This encodes CASSILARAGEQFF. The chain joins TRBV11-2 to TRBJ2-1; D might be TRBD2 (6 bases). CDR1 is SGHAT and CDR2 is FQNNGV in the germline V gene. This CDR3 is 14 amino acids long. Trimming took 6 bases from V and 10 from J, leaving 19 bases between them.

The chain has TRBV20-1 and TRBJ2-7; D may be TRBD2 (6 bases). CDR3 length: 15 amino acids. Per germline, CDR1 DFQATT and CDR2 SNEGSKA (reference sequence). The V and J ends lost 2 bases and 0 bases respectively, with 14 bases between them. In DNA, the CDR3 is TGCAGTGCTAGAAGGGTCGGGGGTACCTCCTACGAGCAGTACTTC. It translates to CSARRVGGTSYEQYF.

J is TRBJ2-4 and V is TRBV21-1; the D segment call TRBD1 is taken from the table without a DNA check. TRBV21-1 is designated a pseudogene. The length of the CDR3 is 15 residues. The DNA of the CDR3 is TGTGCCAGCAGCCACAGGGGCCTAGCCAAAAACATTCAGTACTTC. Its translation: CASSHRGLAKNIQYF.

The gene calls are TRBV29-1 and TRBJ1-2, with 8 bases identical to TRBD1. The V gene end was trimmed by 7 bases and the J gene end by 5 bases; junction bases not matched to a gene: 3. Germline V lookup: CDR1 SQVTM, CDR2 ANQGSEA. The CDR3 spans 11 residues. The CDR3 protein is CSGGQEYGYTF. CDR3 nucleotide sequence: TGCAGCGGGGGACAGGAGTATGGCTACACCTTC.

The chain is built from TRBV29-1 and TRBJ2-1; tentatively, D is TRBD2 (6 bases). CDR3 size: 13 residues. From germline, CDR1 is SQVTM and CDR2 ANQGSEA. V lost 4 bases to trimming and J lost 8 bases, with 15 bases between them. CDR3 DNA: TGCAGCGTTGGGGGGGAGGATTGGTATGAGCAGTTCTTC. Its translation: CSVGGEDWYEQFF.

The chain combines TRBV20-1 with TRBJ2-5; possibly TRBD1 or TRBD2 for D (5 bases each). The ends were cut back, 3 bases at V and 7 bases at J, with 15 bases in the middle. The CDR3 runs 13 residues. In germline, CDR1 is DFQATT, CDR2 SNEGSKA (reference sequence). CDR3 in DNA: TGCAGTGCTAGCGAGACAGTCCGGGGGACCCAGTACTTC. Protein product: CSASETVRGTQYF.

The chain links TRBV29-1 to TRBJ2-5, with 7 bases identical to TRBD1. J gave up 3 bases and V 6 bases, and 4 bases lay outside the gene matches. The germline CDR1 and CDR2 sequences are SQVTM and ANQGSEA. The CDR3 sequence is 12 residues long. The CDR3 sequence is CSVVGTEETQYF. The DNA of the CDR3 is TGCAGCGTAGTCGGGACAGAAGAGACCCAGTACTTC. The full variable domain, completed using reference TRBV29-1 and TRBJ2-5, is SAVISQKPSRDICQRGTSLTIQCQVDSQVTMMFWYRQQPGQSLTLIATANQGSEATYESGFVIDKFPISRPNLTFSTLTVSNMSPEDSSIYLCSVVGTEETQYFGPGTRLLVL.

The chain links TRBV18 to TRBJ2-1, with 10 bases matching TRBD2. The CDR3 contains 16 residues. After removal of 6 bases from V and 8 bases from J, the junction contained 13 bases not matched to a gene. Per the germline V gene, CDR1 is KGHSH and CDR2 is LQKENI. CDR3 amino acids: CASSLRGTSVNHEQFF. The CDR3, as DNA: TGTGCCAGCTCGCTCAGGGGGACTAGCGTCAACCATGAGCAGTTCTTC.

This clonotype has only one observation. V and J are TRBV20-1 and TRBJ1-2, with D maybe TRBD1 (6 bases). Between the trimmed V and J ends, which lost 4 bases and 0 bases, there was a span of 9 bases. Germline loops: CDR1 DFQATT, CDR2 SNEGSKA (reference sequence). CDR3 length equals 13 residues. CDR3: CSAKQGSNYGYTF. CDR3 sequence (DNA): TGCAGTGCTAAACAGGGATCTAACTATGGCTACACCTTC.

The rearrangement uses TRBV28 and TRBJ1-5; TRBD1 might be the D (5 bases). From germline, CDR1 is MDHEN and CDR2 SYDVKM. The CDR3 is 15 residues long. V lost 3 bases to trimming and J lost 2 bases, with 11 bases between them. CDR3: CASSFGRARNQPQHF. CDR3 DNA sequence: TGTGCCAGCAGTTTTGGCAGGGCACGCAATCAGCCCCAGCATTTT.

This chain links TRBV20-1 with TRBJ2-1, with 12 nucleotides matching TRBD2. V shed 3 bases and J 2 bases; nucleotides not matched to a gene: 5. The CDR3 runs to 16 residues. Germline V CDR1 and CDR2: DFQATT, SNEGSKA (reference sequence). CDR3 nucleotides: TGCAGTGCTAGGGCTAGCGGGAGGGCCGCCTACAATGAGCAGTTCTTC. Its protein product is CSARASGRAAYNEQFF.

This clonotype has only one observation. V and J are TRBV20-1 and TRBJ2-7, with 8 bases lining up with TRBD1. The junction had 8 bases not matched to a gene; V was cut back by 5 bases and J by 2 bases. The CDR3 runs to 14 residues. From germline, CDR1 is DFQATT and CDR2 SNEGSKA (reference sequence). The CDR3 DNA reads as TGCAGTGCTGGGTCCGGGACAGGCGCCTACGAGCAGTACTTC. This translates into CSAGSGTGAYEQYF.

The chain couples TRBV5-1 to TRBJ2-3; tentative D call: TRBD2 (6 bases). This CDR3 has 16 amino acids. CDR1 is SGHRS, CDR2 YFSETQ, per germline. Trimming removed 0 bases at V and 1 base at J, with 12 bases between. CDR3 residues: CASSLDSGRGTDTQYF. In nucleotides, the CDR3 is TGCGCCAGCAGCTTGGATAGCGGCAGGGGCACAGATACGCAGTATTTT. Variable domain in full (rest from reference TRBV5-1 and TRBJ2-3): KAGVTQTPRYLIKTRGQQVTLSCSPISGHRSVSWYQQTPGQGLQFLFEYFSETQRNKGNFPGRFSGRQFSNSRSEMNVSTLELGDSALYLCASSLDSGRGTDTQYFGPGTRLTVL.

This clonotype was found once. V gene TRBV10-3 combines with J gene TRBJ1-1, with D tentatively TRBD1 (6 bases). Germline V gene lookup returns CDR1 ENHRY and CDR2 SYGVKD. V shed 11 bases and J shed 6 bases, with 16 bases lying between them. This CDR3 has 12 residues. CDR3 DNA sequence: TGTGCCTCCAGACCAACAGGGTCTGAAGCTTTCTTT. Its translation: CASRPTGSEAFF.

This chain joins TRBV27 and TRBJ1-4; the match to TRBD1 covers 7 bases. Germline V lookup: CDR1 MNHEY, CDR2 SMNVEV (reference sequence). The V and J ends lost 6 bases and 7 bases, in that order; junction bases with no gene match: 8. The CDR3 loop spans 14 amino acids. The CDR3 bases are TGTGCCAGCAGATTAGAGGGGGCAGGTGAAAAACTGTTTTTT. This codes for CASRLEGAGEKLFF. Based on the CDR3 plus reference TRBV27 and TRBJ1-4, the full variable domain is EAQVTQNPRYLITVTGKKLTVTCSQNMNHEYMSWYRQDPGLGLRQIYYSMNVEVTDKGDVPEGYKVSRKEKRNFPLILESPSPNQTSLYFCASRLEGAGEKLFFGSGTQLSVL.

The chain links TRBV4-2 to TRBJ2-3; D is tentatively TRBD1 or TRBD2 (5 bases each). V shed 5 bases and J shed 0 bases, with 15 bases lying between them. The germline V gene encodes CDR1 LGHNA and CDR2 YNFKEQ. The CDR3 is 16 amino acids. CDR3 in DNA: TGTGCCAGCAGCAGTGGGGGAACTAGGAGCACAGATACGCAGTATTTT. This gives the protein CASSSGGTRSTDTQYF.

The CDR3 loop is CASSSYWGGHRTDTQYF. In nucleotides, the CDR3 is TGTGCCAGCAGTTCCTATTGGGGAGGACACCGTACAGATACGCAGTATTTT. V is TRBV27 and J is TRBJ2-3; TRBD2 is a possible D gene (6 bases). V dropped 4 bases and J dropped 3 bases, with 20 bases sitting between them. The CDR3 is 17 amino acids. Germline V gene sequence: CDR1 MNHEY, CDR2 SMNVEV (reference sequence).

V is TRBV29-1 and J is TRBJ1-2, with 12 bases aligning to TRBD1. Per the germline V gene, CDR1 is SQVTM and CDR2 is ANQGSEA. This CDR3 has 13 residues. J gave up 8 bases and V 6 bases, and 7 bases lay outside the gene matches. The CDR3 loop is CSVMGQGAWGYTF. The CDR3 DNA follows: TGCAGCGTGATGGGACAGGGGGCTTGGGGCTACACCTTC.

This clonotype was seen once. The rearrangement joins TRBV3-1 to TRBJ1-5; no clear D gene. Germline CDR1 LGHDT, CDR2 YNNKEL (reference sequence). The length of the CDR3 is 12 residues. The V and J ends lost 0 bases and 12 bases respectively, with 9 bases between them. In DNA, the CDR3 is TGTGCCAGCAGCCAAGAAGGGCTGGTCCAGCATTTT. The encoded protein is CASSQEGLVQHF.

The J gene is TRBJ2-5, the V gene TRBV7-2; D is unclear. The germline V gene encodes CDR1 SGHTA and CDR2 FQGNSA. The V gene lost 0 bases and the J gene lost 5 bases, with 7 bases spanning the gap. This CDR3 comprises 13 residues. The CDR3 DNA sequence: TGTGCCAGCAGCTTAGCGGTACTGGAGACCCAGTACTTC. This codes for CASSLAVLETQYF.

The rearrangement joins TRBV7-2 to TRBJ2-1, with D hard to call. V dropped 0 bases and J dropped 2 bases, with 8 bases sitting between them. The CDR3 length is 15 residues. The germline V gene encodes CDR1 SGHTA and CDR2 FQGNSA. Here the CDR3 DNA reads TGTGCCAGCAGCTTAGCAGGCCTAACCTACAATGAGCAGTTCTTC. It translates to CASSLAGLTYNEQFF.

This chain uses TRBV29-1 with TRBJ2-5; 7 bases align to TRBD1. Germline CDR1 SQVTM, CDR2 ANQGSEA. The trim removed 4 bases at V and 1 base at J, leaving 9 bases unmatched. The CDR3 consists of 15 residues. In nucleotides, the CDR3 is TGCAGCGTTGGAGATACAGGGGTTGGCCAAGAGACCCAGTACTTC. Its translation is CSVGDTGVGQETQYF.

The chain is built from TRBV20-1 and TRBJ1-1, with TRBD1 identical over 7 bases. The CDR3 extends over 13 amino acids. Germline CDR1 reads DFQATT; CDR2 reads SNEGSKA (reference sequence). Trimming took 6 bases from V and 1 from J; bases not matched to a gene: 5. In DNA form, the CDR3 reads TGCAGTGCCTCCCGGACAGGGAACACTGAAGCTTTCTTT. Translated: CSASRTGNTEAFF.

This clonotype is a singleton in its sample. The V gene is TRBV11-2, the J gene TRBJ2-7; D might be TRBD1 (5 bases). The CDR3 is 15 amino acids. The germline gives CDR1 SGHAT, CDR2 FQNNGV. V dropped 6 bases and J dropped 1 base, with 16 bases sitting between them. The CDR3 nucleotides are TGTGCCAGCAGGCCTTTGAGACAGACTTCCTACGAGCAGTACTTC. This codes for CASRPLRQTSYEQYF.

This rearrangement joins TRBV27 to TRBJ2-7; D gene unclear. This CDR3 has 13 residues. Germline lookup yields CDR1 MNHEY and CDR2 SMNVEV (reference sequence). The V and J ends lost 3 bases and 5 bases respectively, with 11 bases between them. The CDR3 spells CASSFRWANEQYF. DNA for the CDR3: TGTGCCAGCAGTTTCCGGTGGGCTAACGAGCAGTACTTC.

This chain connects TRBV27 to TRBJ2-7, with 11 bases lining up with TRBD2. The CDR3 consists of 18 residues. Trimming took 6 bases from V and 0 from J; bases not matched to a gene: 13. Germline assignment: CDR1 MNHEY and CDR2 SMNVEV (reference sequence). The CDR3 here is CASRPRLAGSQRSYEQYF. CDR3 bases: TGTGCCAGCAGACCTAGACTAGCGGGAAGCCAGCGCTCCTACGAGCAGTACTTC.

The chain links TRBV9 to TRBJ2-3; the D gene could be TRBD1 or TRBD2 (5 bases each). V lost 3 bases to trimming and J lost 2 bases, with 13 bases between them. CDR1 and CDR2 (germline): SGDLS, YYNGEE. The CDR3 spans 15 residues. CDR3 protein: CASSASGTSTDTQYF. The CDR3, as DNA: TGTGCCAGCAGCGCCTCAGGGACCTCCACAGATACGCAGTATTTT. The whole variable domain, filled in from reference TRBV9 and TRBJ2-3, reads DSGVTQTPKHLITATGQRVTLRCSPRSGDLSVYWYQQSLDQGLQFLIQYYNGEERAKGNILERFSAQQFPDLHSELNLSSLELGDSALYFCASSASGTSTDTQYFGPGTRLTVL.